Listed here are 23 T cell receptor beta chains from one sample, sequenced in a study of cytomegalovirus exposure and HLA in healthy donors. TCRdb's table, derived via immunoSEQ multiplex PCR, lists solely in-frame clones and lacks some. The data show under 250,000 clones, with about nine tenths seen just once and roughly 2% held by the top ten. Sequencing used PBMCs. These receptors all stem from a woman under 30 in good health and CMV-seropositive.

With respect to this clone: Possible read error: a much larger clone is one base away. This chain uses TRBV13 with TRBJ2-7; 10 bases match TRBD1. V was pared by 0 bases and J by 3 bases, with 2 bases of the junction left unmatched. CDR1 is PRHDT and CDR2 is FYEKMQ in the germline V gene (reference sequence). The CDR3 contains 15 residues. The CDR3 is CASSLGTGGYYEQYF. For the CDR3, the DNA is TGTGCCAGCAGCTTAGGGACAGGGGGCTACTACGAGCAGTACTTC.

This chain connects TRBV25-1 to TRBJ2-7; no reliable D call. The CDR3 runs 13 residues. Trimming left V 3 bases short and J 6 bases short, with 12 bases between. Germline lookup yields CDR1 MGHDK and CDR2 SYGVNS. CDR3 in amino acids: CASSDSAIGEQYF. The CDR3 DNA reads as TGTGCCAGCAGTGACTCCGCTATCGGCGAGCAGTACTTC.

Here the CDR3 reads CASSQGVSGSFLKFF. CDR3 DNA sequence: TGCGCCAGCAGCCAAGGGGTTAGCGGGAGCTTCCTCAAGTTCTTC. The genes are TRBV4-1 and TRBJ2-1, with 9 bases that match TRBD2. This CDR3 has 15 amino acids. The germline CDR1 and CDR2 sequences are MGHRA and YSYEKL. V lost 1 base and J lost 14; bases outside the gene matches: 12.

The chain combines TRBV9 with TRBJ2-2; TRBD2 matches at 7 bases. With 3 bases clipped from V and 5 bases from J, the junction kept 1 base outside the gene matches. Germline CDR1 and CDR2: SGDLS and YYNGEE. This CDR3 comprises 13 residues. The chain's CDR3 is CASSGRETGELFF. The CDR3 region has the DNA TGTGCCAGCAGCGGGCGGGAGACCGGGGAGCTGTTTTTT. Looking up the rest from reference TRBV9 and TRBJ2-2 gives the full variable domain: DSGVTQTPKHLITATGQRVTLRCSPRSGDLSVYWYQQSLDQGLQFLIQYYNGEERAKGNILERFSAQQFPDLHSELNLSSLELGDSALYFCASSGRETGELFFGEGSRLTVL.

The V call is TRBV5-4, the J call TRBJ2-2; tentatively, D is TRBD2 (5 bases). Germline V gene data show CDR1 as SGHNT and CDR2 as YYREEE (reference sequence). The germline V and J ends were trimmed by 2 bases and 6 bases, with 14 bases remaining between them. The CDR3 has 15 amino acids. In nucleotides, the CDR3 is TGTGCCAGCAGCTTTCGGCCCGACGGGGCCGGGGAGCTGTTTTTT. Its protein product is CASSFRPDGAGELFF.

The chain employs TRBV19 and TRBJ2-1; 10 positions match TRBD2. Germline values: CDR1 LNHDA, CDR2 SQIVND (reference sequence). V shed 7 bases, J shed 7 bases, and the junction held 10 bases outside the gene matches. There are 15 residues in the CDR3. The CDR3: CASTPSGRGWNEQFF. CDR3 DNA: TGTGCCAGTACCCCCAGCGGGAGGGGGTGGAATGAGCAGTTCTTC.

This chain connects TRBV19 to TRBJ1-1; 7 bases are a match to TRBD1. CDR3 length: 18 residues. CDR1 and CDR2 (germline): LNHDA, SQIVND (reference sequence). V lost 5 bases, J lost 2 bases, and 17 bases stayed unmatched. The CDR3 sequence: CASSPPMVSWDSNTEAFF. DNA for the CDR3: TGTGCCAGTAGTCCTCCAATGGTTTCTTGGGACAGCAACACTGAAGCTTTCTTT.

The chain recombines TRBV5-4 with TRBJ1-2; D may be TRBD1 (5 bases). Deletions cut 2 bases from V and 7 bases from J, with 12 bases between. This CDR3 is 13 amino acids long. The germline gives CDR1 SGHNT, CDR2 YYREEE (reference sequence). The CDR3 loop is CASSLSRDGGYTF. The DNA for the CDR3 is TGTGCCAGCAGCTTATCCAGGGATGGTGGCTACACCTTC. Full variable domain (rest looked up from reference TRBV5-4 and TRBJ1-2): ETGVTQSPTHLIKTRGQQVTLRCSSQSGHNTVSWYQQALGQGPQFIFQYYREEENGRGNFPPRFSGLQFPNYSSELNVNALELDDSALYLCASSLSRDGGYTFGSGTRLTVV.

CDR3: CASSSQETQYF. In DNA form, the CDR3 reads TGTGCCAGCAGTTCACAAGAGACCCAGTACTTC. The chain recombines TRBV6-5 with TRBJ2-5, with D unclear. Germline-derived CDR1 and CDR2 are MNHEY and SVGAGI. The CDR3 covers 11 residues. Trimming stripped 4 bases from V and 2 bases from J, with 2 bases between.

The V gene is TRBV30, the J gene TRBJ2-3, with 8 bases lining up with TRBD2. V dropped 8 bases and J dropped 2; count of bases not matched to a gene: 12. The CDR3 totals 15 residues. CDR1 is GTSNPN, CDR2 SVGIG, per germline (reference sequence). CDR3 coding DNA: TGTGCCCTCATGGGAACGGGAGGGGTCACAGATACGCAGTATTTT. It specifies CALMGTGGVTDTQYF.

V gene TRBV25-1 combines with J gene TRBJ2-3; D remains unclear. Germline V gene sequence: CDR1 MGHDK, CDR2 SYGVNS. The germline V and J ends were trimmed by 8 bases and 0 bases, with 9 bases remaining between them. This CDR3 comprises 13 residues. The CDR3 coding sequence is TGTGCCAGCTATTCCTACAGCACAGATACGCAGTATTTT. As protein: CASYSYSTDTQYF. The full variable domain, with the rest looked up from reference TRBV25-1 and TRBJ2-3, is EADIYQTPRYLVIGTGKKITLECSQTMGHDKMYWYQQDPGMELHLIHYSYGVNSTEKGDLSSESTVSRIRTEHFPLTLESARPSHTSQYLCASYSYSTDTQYFGPGTRLTVL.

In its sample, this clone was seen a few times. DNA for the CDR3: TGTGCCTGGAGGCGGCTGTACTACGAGCAGTACTTC. Its protein is CAWRRLYYEQYF. This chain uses TRBV30 with TRBJ2-7; no reliable D call. V was clipped by 3 bases and J by 3 bases, with 9 bases between them. Germline CDR1 reads GTSNPN; CDR2 reads SVGIG (reference sequence). This CDR3 contains 12 residues.

The chain links TRBV9 to TRBJ2-7, with D possibly matching TRBD1 (6 bases). Germline V gene lookup returns CDR1 SGDLS and CDR2 YYNGEE. The CDR3 loop spans 14 amino acids. Trimming removed 2 bases at V and 3 bases at J, with 12 bases between. The CDR3 loop reads CASSVGQKDYEQYF. CDR3 DNA: TGTGCCAGCAGCGTCGGACAGAAAGACTACGAGCAGTACTTC.

This chain links TRBV4-2 with TRBJ1-2, with a tentative D call TRBD1 (6 bases). This CDR3 spans 13 amino acids. With 0 bases removed from V and 10 bases from J, the gap between germline ends came to 12 bases. Germline V gives CDR1 LGHNA, CDR2 YNFKEQ. The CDR3 spells CASSQDLGQTYTF. CDR3 coding DNA: TGTGCCAGCAGCCAAGATCTCGGACAGACCTACACCTTC.

This clone showed up just a few times. J is TRBJ1-5 and V is TRBV19; TRBD1 is a possible D gene (6 bases). Germline V CDR1 and CDR2: LNHDA, SQIVND (reference sequence). CDR3 size: 14 residues. Deletions cut 7 bases from V and 3 bases from J, with 13 bases between. The CDR3 loop is CASTWQGNNQPQHF. In DNA form, the CDR3 reads TGTGCCAGTACCTGGCAGGGGAACAATCAGCCCCAGCATTTT.

A note on this clone: At the DNA level, this CDR3 is encoded by other sequences in the same sample as well. The gene calls are TRBV7-8 and TRBJ1-5, with D tentatively TRBD1 (5 bases). V was cut by 5 bases and J by 5 bases, with 10 bases left in between. CDR3 length equals 13 residues. CDR1 is SGHVS, CDR2 FQNEAQ, per germline. CDR3 nucleotide sequence: TGTGCCAGCAGCCCCACAGGAGATCAGCCCCAGCATTTT. This sequence encodes CASSPTGDQPQHF.

The rearrangement links TRBV4-1 to TRBJ1-1, with D unresolved. Trimming pared 2 bases from V and 4 bases from J, leaving 11 bases between. CDR1 is MGHRA, CDR2 YSYEKL, per germline. CDR3 length: 14 residues. The CDR3 sequence is CASSQTDIITEAFF. For the CDR3, the DNA is TGCGCCAGCAGCCAAACCGACATAATCACTGAAGCTTTCTTT.

The chain links TRBV28 to TRBJ2-4; no firm D call. Trimming shortened V by 4 bases and J by 8 bases, and 21 bases separated the two germline ends. This CDR3 has 16 amino acids. The germline V gene has CDR1 MDHEN and CDR2 SYDVKM. CDR3 amino acids: CASSSLTPSARHIQYF. The CDR3 DNA reads as TGTGCCAGCAGTTCGCTTACTCCCAGCGCCCGACACATTCAGTACTTC.

This clone was counted once. The chain combines TRBV5-1 with TRBJ2-5; 10 bases are a match to TRBD1. Losses at the gene ends were 4 bases for V and 1 base for J; bases not matched to a gene: 1. The CDR3 consists of 14 residues. Germline lookup yields CDR1 SGHRS and CDR2 YFSETQ. The CDR3 protein is CASSRTGGQETQYF. CDR3 coding DNA: TGCGCCAGCAGCAGGACAGGGGGCCAAGAGACCCAGTACTTC.

CDR3 region: CASSPRTGRGEQYF. CDR3 nucleotide sequence: TGTGCCAGCAGTCCGCGGACAGGGCGGGGCGAGCAGTACTTC. The chain recombines TRBV28 with TRBJ2-7, with 8 positions matching TRBD1. The CDR3 has 14 amino acids. With 5 bases clipped from V and 6 bases from J, the junction kept 9 bases outside the gene matches. Germline CDR1 is MDHEN and CDR2 is SYDVKM.

The genes are TRBV7-8 and TRBJ2-1; 14 nucleotides line up with TRBD2. The CDR3 totals 16 residues. Looked up from germline, CDR1 is SGHVS and CDR2 is FQNEAQ. V trimming: 4 bases; J trimming: 8 bases; junction bases outside the gene matches: 7. CDR3 nucleotide sequence: TGTGCCAGCAGCTCCTGGACTAGCGGGAGGAGGTATGAGCAGTTCTTC. Translating it yields CASSSWTSGRRYEQFF.

CDR3: CASSEVDSPGGYTF. CDR3 sequence (DNA): TGTGCCAGCAGTGAAGTCGACAGCCCTGGGGGCTACACCTTC. The chain is built from TRBV25-1 and TRBJ1-2; D is possibly TRBD1 (5 bases). Germline lookup yields CDR1 MGHDK and CDR2 SYGVNS. This CDR3 has 14 residues. V dropped 2 bases and J dropped 8 bases, with 15 bases sitting between them.

The chain employs TRBV11-2 and TRBJ2-7, with 9 bases matching TRBD2. Germline V CDR1 and CDR2: SGHAT, FQNNGV. This CDR3 is built from 14 residues. Trimming at V came to 6 bases and at J to 2 bases, leaving 5 bases not matched to a gene. CDR3 DNA: TGTGCCAGCAGTCAAACTAGCGGGCCCTACGAGCAGTACTTC. Translating gives CASSQTSGPYEQYF.